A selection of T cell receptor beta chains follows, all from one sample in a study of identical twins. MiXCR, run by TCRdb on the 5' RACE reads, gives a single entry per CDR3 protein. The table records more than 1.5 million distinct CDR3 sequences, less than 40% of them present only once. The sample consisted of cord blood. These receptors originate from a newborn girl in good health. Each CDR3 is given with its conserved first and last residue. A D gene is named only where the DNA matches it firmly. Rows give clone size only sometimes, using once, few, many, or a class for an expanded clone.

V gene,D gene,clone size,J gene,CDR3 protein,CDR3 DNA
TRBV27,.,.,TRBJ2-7,CASSPHQGEVSYEQYF,TGTGCCAGCAGTCCCCACCAGGGGGAGGTATCCTACGAGCAGTACTTC
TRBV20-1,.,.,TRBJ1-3,CSAQRQGNAGNTIYF,TGCAGTGCCCAGCGTCAGGGCAACGCTGGAAACACCATATATTTT
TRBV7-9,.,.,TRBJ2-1,CASSPRSRGPYNEQFF,TGTGCCAGCAGCCCGAGATCACGGGGTCCGTACAATGAGCAGTTCTTC
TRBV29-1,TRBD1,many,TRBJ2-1,CSVEDPREDRGMSYNEQFF,TGCAGCGTTGAAGACCCGCGGGAGGACAGGGGGATGTCCTACAATGAGCAGTTCTTC
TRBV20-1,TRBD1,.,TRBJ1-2,CRPYGDRGNYGYTF,TGCAGGCCCTACGGGGACAGGGGGAACTATGGCTACACCTTC
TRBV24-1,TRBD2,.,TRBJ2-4,CATSEGLDRPRNIQYF,TGTGCCACCAGTGAGGGACTAGACAGGCCGAGGAACATTCAGTACTTC
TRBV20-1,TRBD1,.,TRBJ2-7,CSASLNRGPYEQYF,TGCAGTGCTAGCTTAAACAGGGGACCCTACGAGCAGTACTTC
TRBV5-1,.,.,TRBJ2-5,CASQRGVRETQYF,TGCGCCAGCCAACGGGGCGTTAGAGAGACCCAGTACTTC
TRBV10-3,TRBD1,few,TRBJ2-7,CAITPGGYEQYF,TGTGCCATCACCCCAGGGGGTTACGAGCAGTACTTC
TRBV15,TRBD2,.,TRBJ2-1,CATSRARTSGGSSYNEQFF,TGTGCCACCAGCAGAGCCCGGACTAGCGGTGGGAGCTCCTACAATGAGCAGTTCTTC